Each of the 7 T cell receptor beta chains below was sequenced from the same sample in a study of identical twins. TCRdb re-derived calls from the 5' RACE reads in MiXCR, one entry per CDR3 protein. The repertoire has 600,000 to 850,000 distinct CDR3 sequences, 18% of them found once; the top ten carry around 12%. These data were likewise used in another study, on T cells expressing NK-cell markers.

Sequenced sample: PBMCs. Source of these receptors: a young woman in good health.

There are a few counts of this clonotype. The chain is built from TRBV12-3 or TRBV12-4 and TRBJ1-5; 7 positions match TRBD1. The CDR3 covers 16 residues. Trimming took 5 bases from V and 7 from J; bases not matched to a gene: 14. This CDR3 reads CASSPSPDRERQPQHF. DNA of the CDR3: TGTGCCAGCAGTCCAAGCCCCGACAGGGAAAGGCAGCCCCAGCATTTT.

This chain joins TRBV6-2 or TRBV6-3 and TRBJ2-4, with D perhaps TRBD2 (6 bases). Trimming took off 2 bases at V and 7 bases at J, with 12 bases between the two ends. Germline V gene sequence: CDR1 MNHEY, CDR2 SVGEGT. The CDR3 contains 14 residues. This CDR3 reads CASSYRSSVNIQYF. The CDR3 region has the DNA TGTGCCAGCAGTTACCGTTCTAGCGTGAACATTCAGTACTTC.

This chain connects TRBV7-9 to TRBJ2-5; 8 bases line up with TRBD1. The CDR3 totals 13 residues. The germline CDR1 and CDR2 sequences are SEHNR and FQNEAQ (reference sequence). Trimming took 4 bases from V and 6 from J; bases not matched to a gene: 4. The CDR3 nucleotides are TGTGCCAGCAGCTCGGACAGGGAAAAGACCCAGTACTTC. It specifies CASSSDREKTQYF. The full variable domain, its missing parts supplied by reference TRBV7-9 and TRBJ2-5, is DTGVSQNPRHKITKRGQNVTFRCDPISEHNRLYWYRQTLGQGPEFLTYFQNEAQLEKSRLLSDRFSAERPKGSFSTLEIQRTEQGDSAMYLCASSSDREKTQYFGPGTRLLVL.

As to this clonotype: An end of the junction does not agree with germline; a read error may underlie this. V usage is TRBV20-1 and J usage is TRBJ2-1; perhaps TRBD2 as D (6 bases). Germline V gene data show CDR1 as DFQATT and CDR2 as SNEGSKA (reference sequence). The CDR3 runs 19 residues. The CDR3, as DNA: TGCAGTGCTCGAGACTATCCTCGGCGGGATTCCAGCTCCTACAATGAGCAGTTCTTC. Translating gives CSARDYPRRDSSSYNEQFF.

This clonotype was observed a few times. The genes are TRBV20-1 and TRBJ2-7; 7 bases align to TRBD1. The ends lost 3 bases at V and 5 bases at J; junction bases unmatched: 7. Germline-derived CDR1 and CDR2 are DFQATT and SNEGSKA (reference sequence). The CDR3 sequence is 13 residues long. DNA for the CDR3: TGCAGTGCTAGGGGAGAACAGGGGAACGAGCAGTACTTC. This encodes CSARGEQGNEQYF.

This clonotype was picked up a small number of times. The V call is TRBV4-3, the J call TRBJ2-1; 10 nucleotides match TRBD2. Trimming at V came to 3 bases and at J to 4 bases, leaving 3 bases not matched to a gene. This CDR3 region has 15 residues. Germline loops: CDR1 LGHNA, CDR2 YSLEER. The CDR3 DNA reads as TGCGCCAGCAGCCACGATAGCGGGAGGTACAATGAGCAGTTCTTC. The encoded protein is CASSHDSGRYNEQFF.

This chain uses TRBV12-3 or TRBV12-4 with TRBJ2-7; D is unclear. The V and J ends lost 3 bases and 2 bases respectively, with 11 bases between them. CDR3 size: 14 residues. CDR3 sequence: CASSLPDPPYEQYF. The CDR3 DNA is TGTGCCAGCAGTTTGCCGGATCCCCCCTACGAGCAGTACTTC.